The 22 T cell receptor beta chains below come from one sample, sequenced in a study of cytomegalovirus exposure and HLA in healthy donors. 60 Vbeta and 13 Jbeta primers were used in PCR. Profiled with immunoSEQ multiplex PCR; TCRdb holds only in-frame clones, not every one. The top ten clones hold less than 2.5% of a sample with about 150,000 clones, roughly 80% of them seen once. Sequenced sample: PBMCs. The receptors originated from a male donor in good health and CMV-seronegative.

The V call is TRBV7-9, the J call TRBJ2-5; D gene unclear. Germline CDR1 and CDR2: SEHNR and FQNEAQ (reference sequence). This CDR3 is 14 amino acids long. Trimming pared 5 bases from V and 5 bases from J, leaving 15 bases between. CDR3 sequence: CASSPFEARETQYF. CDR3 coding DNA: TGTGCCAGCAGCCCCTTTGAGGCTCGGGAGACCCAGTACTTC.

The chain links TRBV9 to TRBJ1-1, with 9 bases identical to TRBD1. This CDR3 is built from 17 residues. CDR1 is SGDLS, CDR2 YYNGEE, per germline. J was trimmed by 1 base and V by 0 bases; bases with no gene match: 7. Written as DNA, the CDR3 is TGTGCCAGCAGCGTAGACCCACTACAGGGGGCGAACACTGAAGCTTTCTTT. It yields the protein CASSVDPLQGANTEAFF. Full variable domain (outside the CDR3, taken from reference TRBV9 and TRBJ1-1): DSGVTQTPKHLITATGQRVTLRCSPRSGDLSVYWYQQSLDQGLQFLIQYYNGEERAKGNILERFSAQQFPDLHSELNLSSLELGDSALYFCASSVDPLQGANTEAFFGQGTRLTVV.

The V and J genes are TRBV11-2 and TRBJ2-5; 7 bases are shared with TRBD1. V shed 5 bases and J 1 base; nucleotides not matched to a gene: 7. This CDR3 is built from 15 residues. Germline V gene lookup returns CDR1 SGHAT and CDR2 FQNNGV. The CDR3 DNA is TGTGCCAGCAGCCGGACAGGCATGGGCCAAGAGACCCAGTACTTC. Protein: CASSRTGMGQETQYF.

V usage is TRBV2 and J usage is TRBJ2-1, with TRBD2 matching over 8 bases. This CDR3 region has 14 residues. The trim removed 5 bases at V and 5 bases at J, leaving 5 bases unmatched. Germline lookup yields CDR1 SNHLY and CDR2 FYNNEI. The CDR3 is CASSRAGGHNEQFF. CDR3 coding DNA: TGTGCCAGCAGTAGGGCGGGGGGTCACAATGAGCAGTTCTTC. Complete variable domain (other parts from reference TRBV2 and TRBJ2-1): EPEVTQTPSHQVTQMGQEVILRCVPISNHLYFYWYRQILGQKVEFLVSFYNNEISEKSEIFDDQFSVERPDGSNFTLKIRSTKLEDSAMYFCASSRAGGHNEQFFGPGTRLTVL.

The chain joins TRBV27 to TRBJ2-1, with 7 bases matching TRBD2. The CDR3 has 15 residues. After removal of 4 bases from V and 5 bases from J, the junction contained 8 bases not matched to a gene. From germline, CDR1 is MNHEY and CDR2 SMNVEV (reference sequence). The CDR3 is CASSSLARGDNEQFF. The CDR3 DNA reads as TGTGCCAGCAGTTCACTAGCGAGGGGCGACAATGAGCAGTTCTTC.

CDR3 nucleotides: TGTGCCAGCAGTTACCTGCAGGGTGTGGGTTCACCCCTCCACTTT. Translated, it gives CASSYLQGVGSPLHF. The chain has TRBV6-5 and TRBJ1-6; D is possibly TRBD1 (5 bases). The V end lost 2 bases, the J end lost 9 bases, and 14 bases lay between the germline ends. From germline, CDR1 is MNHEY and CDR2 SVGAGI. This CDR3 has 15 amino acids.

CDR3 sequence reads: CAFLPGAGPPEFF. CDR3 DNA sequence: TGTGCCTTCCTTCCGGGAGCGGGCCCCCCCGAGTTCTTC. This chain connects TRBV30 to TRBJ2-1; TRBD2 might be the D (6 bases). The CDR3 is made up of 13 amino acids. Germline loops: CDR1 GTSNPN, CDR2 SVGIG (reference sequence). V was pared by 7 bases and J by 14 bases, with 24 bases between.

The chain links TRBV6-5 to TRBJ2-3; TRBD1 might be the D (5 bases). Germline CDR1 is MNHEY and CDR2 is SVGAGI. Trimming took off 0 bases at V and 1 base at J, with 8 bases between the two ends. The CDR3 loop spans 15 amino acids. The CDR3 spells CASSYSRQRTDTQYF. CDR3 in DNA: TGTGCCAGCAGTTACTCGAGACAGCGCACAGATACGCAGTATTTT.

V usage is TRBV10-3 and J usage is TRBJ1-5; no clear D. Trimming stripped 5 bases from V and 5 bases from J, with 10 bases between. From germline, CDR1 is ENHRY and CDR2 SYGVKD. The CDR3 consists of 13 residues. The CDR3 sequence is CAISPREDQPQHF. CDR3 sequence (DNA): TGTGCCATCAGTCCGAGGGAGGATCAGCCCCAGCATTTT.

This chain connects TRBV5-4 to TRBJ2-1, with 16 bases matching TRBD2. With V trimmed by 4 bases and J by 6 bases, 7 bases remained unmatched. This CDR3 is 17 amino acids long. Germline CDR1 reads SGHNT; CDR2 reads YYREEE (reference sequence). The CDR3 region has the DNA TGTGCCAGCAGCCAGGGACTAGCGGGGGGGCTCAGCAATGAGCAGTTCTTC. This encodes CASSQGLAGGLSNEQFF. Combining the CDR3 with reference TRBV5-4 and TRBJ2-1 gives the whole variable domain ETGVTQSPTHLIKTRGQQVTLRCSSQSGHNTVSWYQQALGQGPQFIFQYYREEENGRGNFPPRFSGLQFPNYSSELNVNALELDDSALYLCASSQGLAGGLSNEQFFGPGTRLTVL.

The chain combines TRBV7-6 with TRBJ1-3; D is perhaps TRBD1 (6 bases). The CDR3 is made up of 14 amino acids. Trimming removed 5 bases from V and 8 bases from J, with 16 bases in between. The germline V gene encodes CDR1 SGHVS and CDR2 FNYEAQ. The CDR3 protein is CASSPLPGVYTIYF. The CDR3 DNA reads TGTGCCAGCAGCCCCCTCCCAGGGGTTTACACCATATATTTT.

The CDR3 reads CATRGGSLSTDTQYF. Here the CDR3 DNA reads TGTGCCACCCGGGGGGGCAGCCTTAGCACAGATACGCAGTATTTT. The V gene is TRBV19, the J gene TRBJ2-3; 8 bases fit TRBD2. The V gene end was trimmed by 10 bases and the J gene end by 0 bases; junction bases not matched to a gene: 9. CDR3 length equals 15 residues. CDR1 is LNHDA, CDR2 SQIVND, per germline (reference sequence).

This CDR3 reads CASSPRVETQYF. CDR3 nucleotide sequence: TGTGCCAGCAGCCCCAGGGTGGAGACCCAGTACTTC. The rearrangement uses TRBV7-9 and TRBJ2-5; TRBD1 is a possible D gene (5 bases). CDR1 and CDR2 from the germline V gene are SEHNR and FQNEAQ (reference sequence). Trimming shortened V by 5 bases and J by 5 bases, and 9 bases separated the two germline ends. CDR3 size: 12 residues. Full variable domain (outside the CDR3, taken from reference TRBV7-9 and TRBJ2-5): DTGVSQNPRHKITKRGQNVTFRCDPISEHNRLYWYRQTLGQGPEFLTYFQNEAQLEKSRLLSDRFSAERPKGSFSTLEIQRTEQGDSAMYLCASSPRVETQYFGPGTRLLVL.

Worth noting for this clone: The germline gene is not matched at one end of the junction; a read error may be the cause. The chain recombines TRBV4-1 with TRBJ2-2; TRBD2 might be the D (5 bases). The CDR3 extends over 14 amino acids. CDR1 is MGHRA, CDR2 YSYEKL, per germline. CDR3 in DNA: TGTGCCAGCAGCCCAGGACTGAACACCGGGGAGCTGTTTTTT. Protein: CASSPGLNTGELFF.

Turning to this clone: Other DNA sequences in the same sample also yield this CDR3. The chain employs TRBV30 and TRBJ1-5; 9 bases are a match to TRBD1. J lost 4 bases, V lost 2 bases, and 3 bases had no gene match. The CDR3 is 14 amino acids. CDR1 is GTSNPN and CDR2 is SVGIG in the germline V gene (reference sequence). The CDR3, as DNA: TGTGCCTGGAGTCGGGGACAGGGAAATCAGCCCCAGCATTTT. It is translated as CAWSRGQGNQPQHF.

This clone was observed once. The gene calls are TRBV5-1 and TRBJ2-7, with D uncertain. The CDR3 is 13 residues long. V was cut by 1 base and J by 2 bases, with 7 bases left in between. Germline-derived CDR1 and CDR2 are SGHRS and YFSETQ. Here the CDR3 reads CASSLNPTYEQYF. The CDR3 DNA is TGCGCCAGCAGCTTGAACCCTACCTACGAGCAGTACTTC.

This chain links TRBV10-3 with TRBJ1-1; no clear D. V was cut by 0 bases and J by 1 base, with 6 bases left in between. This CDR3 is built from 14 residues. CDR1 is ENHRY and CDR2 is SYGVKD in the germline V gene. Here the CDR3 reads CAISESFKNTEAFF. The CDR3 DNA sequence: TGTGCCATCAGTGAGTCATTCAAGAACACTGAAGCTTTCTTT.

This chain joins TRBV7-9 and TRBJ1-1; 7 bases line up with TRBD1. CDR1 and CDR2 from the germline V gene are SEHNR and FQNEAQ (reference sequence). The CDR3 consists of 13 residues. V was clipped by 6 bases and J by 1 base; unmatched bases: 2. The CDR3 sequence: CASRRQGNTEAFF. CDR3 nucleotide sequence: TGTGCCAGCAGAAGACAGGGGAACACTGAAGCTTTCTTT.

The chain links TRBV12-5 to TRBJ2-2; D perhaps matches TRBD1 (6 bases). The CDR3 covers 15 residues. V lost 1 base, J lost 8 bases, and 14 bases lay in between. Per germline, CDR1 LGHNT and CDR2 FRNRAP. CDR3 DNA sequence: TGTGCTAGTGGTTTGGAAACAGGGTTTGCGGGGGAGCTGTTTTTT. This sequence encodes CASGLETGFAGELFF.

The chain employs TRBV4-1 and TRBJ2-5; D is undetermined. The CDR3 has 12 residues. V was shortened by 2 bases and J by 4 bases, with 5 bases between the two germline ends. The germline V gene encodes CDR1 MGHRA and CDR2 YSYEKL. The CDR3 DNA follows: TGCGCCAGCAGCCAAAACAGAGAGACCCAGTACTTC. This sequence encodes CASSQNRETQYF.

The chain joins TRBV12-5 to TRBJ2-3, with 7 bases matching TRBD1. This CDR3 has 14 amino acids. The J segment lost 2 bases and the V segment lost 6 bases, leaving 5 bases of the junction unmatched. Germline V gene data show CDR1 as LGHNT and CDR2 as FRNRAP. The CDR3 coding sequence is TGTGCTAGTGGGGTTGGACAGGTCACAGATACGCAGTATTTT. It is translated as CASGVGQVTDTQYF.

CDR3 loop: CAWSGLGVSGNTIYF. CDR3 bases: TGTGCCTGGAGCGGACTAGGGGTGTCTGGAAACACCATATATTTT. The chain has TRBV30 and TRBJ1-3, with a weak D call TRBD1 (5 bases). Trimming shortened V by 3 bases and J by 1 base, and 13 bases separated the two germline ends. Germline loops: CDR1 GTSNPN, CDR2 SVGIG (reference sequence). The CDR3 contains 15 residues.